What follows is one TCR beta chain and its context. Its antigen remains unidentified. The data were obtained in a study of blood T cells in healthy people across ages. Across the whole study: Template switching retrieved approximately one barcoded beta molecule for each two T cells. Study findings and constraints: The unknown donor CMV status may have confounded expanded clonotype changes.

For the second PCR, which ran for roughly 7 to 11 cycles, a sample-barcoded 5' primer and a J-beta primer mix were used. TCRdb independently ran MiXCR on the 5' RACE reads; one entry per CDR3 protein. Of 600,000 or so distinct CDR3 sequences in the sample, 20% to 25% are singletons; the top ten hold 3% to 4.5%. The receptor was derived from a man between 65 and 80 years old in good health. Sequenced: blood.

The CDR3 reads CATSRGLETQYF. CDR3 sequence (DNA): TGTGCCACCAGCAGAGGTTTAGAGACCCAGTACTTC. The chain links TRBV15 to TRBJ2-5; D gene uncertain. The ends were cut back, 1 base at V and 4 bases at J, with 4 bases in the middle. The CDR3 length is 12 residues. Germline loops: CDR1 LNHNV, CDR2 YYDKDF (reference sequence).